This TCR beta chain was recovered during a study of T cells in Graves' hyperthyroidism and ophthalmopathy. TCR beta CDR3 regions were amplified from RNA transcripts. With the HTBI primer set, the TCR CDR3 went through a first round of RT-PCR. TCRdb recomputed calls from the multiplex PCR reads with MiXCR, one row per CDR3 protein. The sample carries 490,000 or so distinct CDR3 sequences, about 20% recorded once. The germline gives CDR1 SQVTM, CDR2 ANQGSEA. The V gene lost 3 bases and the J gene lost 3 bases, with 12 bases spanning the gap. The CDR3 has 13 residues. Study-wide results and caveats: The majority of expanded thyroid clonotypes above 0.001 also appeared in blood. Ophthalmopathy and stable hyperthyroidism were separated by a 13 V-J model.

As for this clonotype: Its cognate antigen is unknown.

Each 10 ml fresh peripheral blood draw supplied the PBMCs. V and J are TRBV29-1 and TRBJ2-7; TRBD1 might be the D (6 bases). Material: blood. This receptor was identified in an older woman with Graves' ophthalmopathy. Here the CDR3 reads CSVETGFLYEQYF. DNA for the CDR3: TGCAGCGTTGAGACAGGTTTTCTCTACGAGCAGTACTTC.